The clone carrying this TCR beta chain was seen a few times. What it binds is not known. TCRB transcripts that were expressed got sequenced, as all of the isolated RNA had been reverse transcribed. This table comes from immunoSEQ multiplex PCR, and its TCRdb copy is limited to in-frame clones, with some not included. This table has roughly 450,000 clones, about 10% appearing once. This record belongs to a study of beta chain features in type 1 diabetes. Study-level findings and limits: At VDJ recombination sites, type 1 diabetes patients had fewer insertions and more deleted nucleotides.

V lost 7 bases and J lost 11; bases outside the gene matches: 11. The CDR3 spans 14 residues. CDR1 and CDR2 from the germline V gene are MNHEY and SMNVEV (reference sequence). Sequenced material: naive CD4+ T cells from blood. The chain uses TRBV27 and TRBJ2-6; the match to TRBD1 covers 7 bases. The receptor comes from a woman aged 18 to 35 in good health. CDR3 DNA sequence: TGTGCCAGCACTCGGCCGACAGGGACCCACGTCCTGACTTTC. Translated: CASTRPTGTHVLTF.